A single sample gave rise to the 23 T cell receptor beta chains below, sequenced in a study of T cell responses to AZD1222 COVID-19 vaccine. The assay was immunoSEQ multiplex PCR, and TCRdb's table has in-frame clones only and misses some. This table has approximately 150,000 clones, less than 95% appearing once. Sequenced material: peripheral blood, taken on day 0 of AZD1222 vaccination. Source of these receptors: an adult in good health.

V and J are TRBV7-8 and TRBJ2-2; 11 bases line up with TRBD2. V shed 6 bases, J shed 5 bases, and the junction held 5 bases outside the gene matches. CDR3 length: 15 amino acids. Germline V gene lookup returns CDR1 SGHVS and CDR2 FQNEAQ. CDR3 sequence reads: CASRQLAGVTGELFF. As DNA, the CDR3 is TGTGCCAGCAGACAACTAGCGGGAGTAACCGGGGAGCTGTTTTTT.

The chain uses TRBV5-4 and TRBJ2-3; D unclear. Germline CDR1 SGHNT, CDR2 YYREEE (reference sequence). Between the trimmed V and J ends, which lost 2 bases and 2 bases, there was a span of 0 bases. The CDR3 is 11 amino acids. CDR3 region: CASSFTDTQYF. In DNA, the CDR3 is TGTGCCAGCAGCTTCACAGATACGCAGTATTTT.

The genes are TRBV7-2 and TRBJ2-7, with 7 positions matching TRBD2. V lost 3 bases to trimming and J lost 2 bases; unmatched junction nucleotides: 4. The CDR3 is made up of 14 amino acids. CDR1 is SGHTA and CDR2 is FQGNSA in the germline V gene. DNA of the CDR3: TGTGCCAGCAGCTTTGGGGGGAGGGCCTACGAGCAGTACTTC. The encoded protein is CASSFGGRAYEQYF.

CDR3 bases: TGTGCCAGCAGGGTCGGACTAGCGGACTACGAGCAGTACTTC. Protein: CASRVGLADYEQYF. V gene TRBV6-5 combines with J gene TRBJ2-7; TRBD2 matches 10 bases. Germline V lookup: CDR1 MNHEY, CDR2 SVGAGI. The CDR3 sequence is 14 residues long. V was pared by 6 bases and J by 3 bases, with 5 bases of the junction left unmatched.

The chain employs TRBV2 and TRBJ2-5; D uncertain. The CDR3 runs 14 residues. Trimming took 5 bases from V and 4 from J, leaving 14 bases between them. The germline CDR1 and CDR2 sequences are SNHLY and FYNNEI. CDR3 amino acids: CASSPRYGVETQYF. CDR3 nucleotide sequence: TGTGCCAGCAGTCCAAGATACGGAGTAGAGACCCAGTACTTC.

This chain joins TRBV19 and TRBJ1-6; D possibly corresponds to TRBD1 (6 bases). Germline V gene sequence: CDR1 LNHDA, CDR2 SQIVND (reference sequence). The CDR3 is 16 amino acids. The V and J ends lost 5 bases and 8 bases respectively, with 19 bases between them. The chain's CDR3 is CASSAQVGGEYSPLHF. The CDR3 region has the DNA TGTGCCAGTAGTGCCCAGGTAGGGGGGGAATATTCACCCCTCCACTTT.

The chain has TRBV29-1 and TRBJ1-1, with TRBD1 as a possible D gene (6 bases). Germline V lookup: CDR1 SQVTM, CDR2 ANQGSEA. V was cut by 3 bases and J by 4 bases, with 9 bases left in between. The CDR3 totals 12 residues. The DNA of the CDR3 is TGCAGCGTTGACAGAGGGGGCACTGAAGCTTTCTTT. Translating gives CSVDRGGTEAFF.

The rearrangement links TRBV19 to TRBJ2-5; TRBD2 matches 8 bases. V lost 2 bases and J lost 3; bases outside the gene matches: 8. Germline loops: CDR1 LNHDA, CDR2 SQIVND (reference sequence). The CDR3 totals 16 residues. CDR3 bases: TGTGCCAGTAGTATATTCCATGAACTAGCGGAAGAGACCCAGTACTTC. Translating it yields CASSIFHELAEETQYF.

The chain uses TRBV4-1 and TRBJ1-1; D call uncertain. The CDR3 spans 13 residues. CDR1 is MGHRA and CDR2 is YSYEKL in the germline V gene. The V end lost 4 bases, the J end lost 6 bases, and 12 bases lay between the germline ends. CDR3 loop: CASSLRTVSEAFF. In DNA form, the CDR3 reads TGCGCCAGCAGCCTTAGGACGGTCTCTGAAGCTTTCTTT.

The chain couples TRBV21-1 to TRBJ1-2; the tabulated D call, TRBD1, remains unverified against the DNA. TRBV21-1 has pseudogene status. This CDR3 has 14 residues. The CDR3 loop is CASTVPGRVRGYTF. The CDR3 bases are TGTGCCAGCACCGTGCCGGGCAGGGTTCGTGGCTACACCTTC.

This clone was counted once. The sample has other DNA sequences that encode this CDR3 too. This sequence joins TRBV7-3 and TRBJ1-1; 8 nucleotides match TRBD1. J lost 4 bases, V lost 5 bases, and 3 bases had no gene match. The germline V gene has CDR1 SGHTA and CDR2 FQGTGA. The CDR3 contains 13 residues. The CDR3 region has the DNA TGTGCCAGCAGCCTAGACAGGGGCACTGAAGCTTTCTTT. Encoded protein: CASSLDRGTEAFF.

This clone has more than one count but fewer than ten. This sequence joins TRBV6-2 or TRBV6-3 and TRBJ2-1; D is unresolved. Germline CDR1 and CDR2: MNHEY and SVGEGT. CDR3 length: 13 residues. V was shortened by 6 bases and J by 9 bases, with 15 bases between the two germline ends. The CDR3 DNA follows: TGTGCCAGCAGCCCAAGGGAAGTAGGTGAGCAGTTCTTC. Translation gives CASSPREVGEQFF.

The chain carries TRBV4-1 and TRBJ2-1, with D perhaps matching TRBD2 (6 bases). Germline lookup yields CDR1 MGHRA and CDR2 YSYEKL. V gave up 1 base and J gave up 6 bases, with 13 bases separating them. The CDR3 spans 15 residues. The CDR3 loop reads CASSQVPGRGNEQFF. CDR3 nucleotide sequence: TGCGCCAGCAGCCAAGTGCCCGGGCGGGGCAATGAGCAGTTCTTC.

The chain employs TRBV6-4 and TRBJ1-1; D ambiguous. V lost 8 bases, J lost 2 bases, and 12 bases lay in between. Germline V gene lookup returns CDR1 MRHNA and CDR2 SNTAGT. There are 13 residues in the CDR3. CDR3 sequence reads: CASSRTGNTEAFF. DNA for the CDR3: TGTGCCAGCTCTAGGACGGGTAACACTGAAGCTTTCTTT.

DNA for the CDR3: TGCGCCAGCAGCCGGTTGGCTAGCGGGAGGGCCGGCACAGATACGCAGTATTTT. The encoded protein is CASSRLASGRAGTDTQYF. The chain recombines TRBV4-3 with TRBJ2-3; 12 bases map to TRBD2. CDR1 is LGHNA and CDR2 is YSLEER in the germline V gene. There are 18 residues in the CDR3. V trimming: 4 bases; J trimming: 1 base; junction bases outside the gene matches: 9.

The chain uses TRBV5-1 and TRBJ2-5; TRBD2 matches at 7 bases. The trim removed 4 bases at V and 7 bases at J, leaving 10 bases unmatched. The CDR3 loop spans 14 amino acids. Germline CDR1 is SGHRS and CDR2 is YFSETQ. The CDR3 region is CASSLGGALGTQYF. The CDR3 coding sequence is TGCGCCAGCAGCCTGGGAGGGGCTTTGGGGACCCAGTACTTC.

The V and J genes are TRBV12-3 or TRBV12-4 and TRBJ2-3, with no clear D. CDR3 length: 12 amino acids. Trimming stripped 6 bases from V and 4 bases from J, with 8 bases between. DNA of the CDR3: TGTGCCAGCAGCCGGTTATCAGATACGCAGTATTTT. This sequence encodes CASSRLSDTQYF.

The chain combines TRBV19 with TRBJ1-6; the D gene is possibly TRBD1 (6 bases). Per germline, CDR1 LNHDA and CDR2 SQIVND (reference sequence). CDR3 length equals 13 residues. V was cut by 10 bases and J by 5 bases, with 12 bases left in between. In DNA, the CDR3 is TGTGCCACTAAGACAGGAGATAATTCACCCCTCCACTTT. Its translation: CATKTGDNSPLHF.

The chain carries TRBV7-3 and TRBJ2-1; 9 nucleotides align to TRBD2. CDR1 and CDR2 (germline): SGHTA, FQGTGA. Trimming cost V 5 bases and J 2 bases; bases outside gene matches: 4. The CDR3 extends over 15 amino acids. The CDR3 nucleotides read TGTGCCAGCAGCCCCTTAGCGGGGGCCTACAATGAGCAGTTCTTC. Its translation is CASSPLAGAYNEQFF.

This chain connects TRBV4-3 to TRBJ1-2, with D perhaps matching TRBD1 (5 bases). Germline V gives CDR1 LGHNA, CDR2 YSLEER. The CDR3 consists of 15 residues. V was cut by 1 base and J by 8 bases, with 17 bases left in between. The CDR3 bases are TGCGCCAGCAGCCAAGGGTCTTTGCCCAGGGACGGCTACACCTTC. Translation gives CASSQGSLPRDGYTF.

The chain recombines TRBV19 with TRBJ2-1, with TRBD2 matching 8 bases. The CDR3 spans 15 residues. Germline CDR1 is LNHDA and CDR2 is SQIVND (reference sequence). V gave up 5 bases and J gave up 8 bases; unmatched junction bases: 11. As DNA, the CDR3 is TGTGCCAGTAGTTCCGGCACTAGCGGTTGGGATGAGCAGTTCTTC. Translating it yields CASSSGTSGWDEQFF.

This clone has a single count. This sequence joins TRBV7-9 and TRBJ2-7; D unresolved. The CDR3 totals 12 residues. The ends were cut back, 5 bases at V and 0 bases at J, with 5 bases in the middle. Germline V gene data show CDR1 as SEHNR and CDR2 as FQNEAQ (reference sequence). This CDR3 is CASSPSSYEQYF. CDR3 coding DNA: TGTGCCAGCAGCCCTTCCTCCTACGAGCAGTACTTC.

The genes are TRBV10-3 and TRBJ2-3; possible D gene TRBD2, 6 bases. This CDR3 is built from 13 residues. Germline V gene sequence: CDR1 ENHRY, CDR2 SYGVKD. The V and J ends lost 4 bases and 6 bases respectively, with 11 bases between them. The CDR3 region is CAISVGRGDTQYF. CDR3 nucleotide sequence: TGTGCCATCAGTGTCGGGAGAGGCGATACGCAGTATTTT.